The T cell receptor (beta chain) described here comes from a study of cytomegalovirus exposure and HLA in healthy donors. Study-wide results and limits: A missense DCLRE1C variant was associated with V- and J-gene trimming of TCR beta chains in a later analysis, and an independent cohort replicated the association. Analyzed later, most CMV-associated TCR beta chains appeared HLA-restricted.

The CDR3 contains 16 residues. Germline V gene data show CDR1 as SGHTA and CDR2 as FQGNSA. V was cut by 5 bases and J by 0 bases, with 14 bases left in between. There were likely unrecorded immune exposures, though donors were nominally healthy when sampled. Primers: 60 Vbeta forward and 13 Jbeta reverse. Using immunoSEQ multiplex PCR, the repertoire was profiled, and TCRdb retains in-frame clones only, with some absent. The table includes approximately 170,000 clones, 77% detected once. Of note for this clone: Its antigen is not known.

This chain links TRBV7-2 with TRBJ1-3; D might be TRBD1 (6 bases). The receptor was derived from a middle-aged woman in good health and CMV-seropositive. The sequencing sample was made of PBMCs. CDR3: CASSPGPGVSGNTIYF. CDR3 nucleotide sequence: TGTGCCAGCAGCCCGGGACCAGGGGTCTCTGGAAACACCATATATTTT.